A selection of T cell receptor beta chains follows, all from one sample in a study of PD-1 blockade in mismatch repair-deficient tumors. TCRdb keeps only in-frame clones here, not all; method: immunoSEQ multiplex PCR. The table shows roughly 13,000 clones, with around 86% occurring only once. Their cognate antigens are unknown. Here the sequenced sample was cells cultured in vitro, taken from a patient treated with pembrolizumab. The receptors were sampled from an adult with mismatch repair-deficient cancer. The CDR3 runs from the conserved cysteine through the conserved F or W.

V gene	J gene	CDR3 protein
TRBV2	TRBJ2-3	CASRTRSGTTDTQYF
TRBV7-6	TRBJ2-1	CASSVGGSQLNEQFF
TRBV28	TRBJ2-7	CASSSASETYEQYF
TRBV6-1	TRBJ2-7	CASSARDGRTSGSYEQYF
TRBV27	TRBJ2-7	CASSLLGLTGTSSYEQYF
TRBV30	TRBJ2-1	CAWSVGSSGSYNEQFF
TRBV28	TRBJ2-3	CASSLKSSTADTQYF
TRBV5-4	TRBJ2-2	CASSLGSGRTGELFF
TRBV5-4	TRBJ2-1	CASSLGGAHEQFF
TRBV27	TRBJ1-6	CASRSSYNSPLHF
TRBV4-1	TRBJ2-3	CASSHMAGDTDTQYF
TRBV19	TRBJ2-3	CASSRTVLTDTQYF
TRBV18	TRBJ2-5	CASLREAQETQYF
TRBV15	TRBJ2-7	CATSRDVTGPYEQYF
TRBV28	TRBJ1-4	CASSFSLGGSEKLFF
TRBV6-1	TRBJ2-3	CASSVGPTGTDTQYF
TRBV25-1	TRBJ1-5	CASAQTGSNQPQHF
TRBV10-3	TRBJ1-5	CAIRGSGSQPQHF
TRBV12-5	TRBJ2-7	CASGLITGSTTYEQYF
TRBV2	TRBJ1-4	CASSGADGRKLFF
TRBV5-1	.	CASSLGDLTYEQYF
TRBV29-1	TRBJ1-3	CSVGIGLSSGNTIYF
TRBV9	TRBJ2-2	CASSESGANTGELFF
TRBV19	TRBJ1-1	CASSRVVNTEAFF
TRBV5-4	TRBJ2-4	CASSSLLGENIQYF
TRBV5-4	TRBJ2-5	CASRSTQETQYF
TRBV19	TRBJ2-1	CASSMSKTSYNEQFF
TRBV4-1	TRBJ2-1	CASRSLGATEQFF
TRBV7-6	TRBJ1-3	CASSSMASSSGNTIYF
TRBV11-2	TRBJ2-3	CASSLPGLAGGPYF
TRBV5-6	TRBJ2-6	CASSLIRGLAGANVLTF
TRBV28	TRBJ2-7	CANSSPGYEQYF
TRBV6-5	TRBJ2-1	CASRNYEPYNEQFF
TRBV7-9	TRBJ2-7	CASSFRDGFYEQYF
TRBV18	TRBJ2-5	CASSKQGATQETQYF
TRBV28	TRBJ1-1	CASSLPVRQNTEAFF
TRBV15	TRBJ2-1	CATSRGPAGVNEQFF
TRBV28	TRBJ2-7	CASSLGLAGVWSYEQYF
TRBV11-2	TRBJ2-3	CASSLYSGRTDTQYF
TRBV12-5	TRBJ2-2	CATVNPNTGELFF
TRBV7-3	TRBJ2-1	CASSSTSGNNEQFF
TRBV7-9	TRBJ2-4	CASSYSGQLNIQYF
TRBV10-1	TRBJ2-2	CASTRDRNTGELFF
TRBV28	TRBJ2-7	CASTGLAGENPVEQYF
TRBV2	TRBJ2-5	CASSEAAGTQYF
TRBV25-1	TRBJ2-7	CASSEVFEQYF
TRBV19	TRBJ2-1	CASSISSYNEQFF
TRBV5-6	TRBJ2-1	CASSLGRDPQQFF
TRBV5-1	TRBJ1-2	CASDTNYGYTF
TRBV4-2	TRBJ2-5	CASSQTLGGPKETQYF
TRBV2	TRBJ1-1	CASIPEGQLNTEAFF
TRBV19	TRBJ2-5	CASSLDRVGAGETQYF
TRBV18	TRBJ1-1	CASSPSGQNTEAFF
TRBV5-1	TRBJ2-1	CASSLEVGLSYNEQFF